Presented here are 21 T cell receptor beta chains from one specimen sequenced in a study of cytomegalovirus exposure and HLA in healthy donors. Both 60 Vbeta primers and 13 Jbeta primers went into the PCR. The data were produced by immunoSEQ multiplex PCR, yet TCRdb's version contains in-frame clones alone and is incomplete. The sample records about 180,000 clones, 80% to 85% being singletons. What was sequenced was PBMCs. The receptors stem from a man aged 25 to 40 in good health and CMV-seronegative.

The CDR3 loop is CAWSTGLSQPQHF. CDR3 sequence (DNA): TGTGCCTGGAGTACAGGGCTGAGTCAGCCCCAGCATTTT. This chain joins TRBV30 and TRBJ1-5, with TRBD1 as a possible D gene (6 bases). Germline assignment: CDR1 GTSNPN and CDR2 SVGIG (reference sequence). The V and J ends lost 2 bases and 6 bases respectively, with 11 bases between them. The CDR3 covers 13 residues.

The chain has TRBV7-2 and TRBJ1-4; D remains ambiguous. V was cut by 2 bases and J by 1 base, with 11 bases left in between. Germline CDR1 is SGHTA and CDR2 is FQGNSA. CDR3 size: 16 residues. The CDR3 spells CASSLRGFGTNEKLFF. As DNA, the CDR3 is TGTGCCAGCAGCTTACGGGGATTTGGAACTAATGAAAAACTGTTTTTT.

The chain recombines TRBV5-1 with TRBJ2-7, with 12 bases fitting TRBD2. Germline CDR1 reads SGHRS; CDR2 reads YFSETQ. Unmatched junction bases numbered 11, after V lost 0 bases and J lost 4 bases. The CDR3 totals 18 residues. CDR3: CASSLDTSGGLLPYEQYF. The CDR3 bases are TGCGCCAGCAGCTTGGACACTAGCGGGGGGCTTCTACCTTACGAGCAGTACTTC.

This rearrangement joins TRBV19 to TRBJ1-4, with 10 bases aligning to TRBD1. From germline, CDR1 is LNHDA and CDR2 SQIVND (reference sequence). V shed 5 bases and J 8 bases; nucleotides not matched to a gene: 8. This CDR3 contains 15 residues. CDR3 sequence (DNA): TGTGCCAGTAGTTTATTGGACAGGGGGAGCGAAAAACTGTTTTTT. Its translation is CASSLLDRGSEKLFF.

The chain employs TRBV5-1 and TRBJ2-5, with a weak D call TRBD2 (6 bases). The CDR3 covers 14 residues. V lost 4 bases, J lost 5 bases, and 15 bases lay in between. Germline V gene data show CDR1 as SGHRS and CDR2 as YFSETQ. CDR3 nucleotides: TGCGCCAGCAGCCTGGTGGAGGGCGGGGAGACCCAGTACTTC. Amino acids: CASSLVEGGETQYF.

This clone was counted a single time. This rearrangement joins TRBV27 to TRBJ1-2; tentative D call: TRBD1 (5 bases). The CDR3 has 12 amino acids. Trimming removed 8 bases from V and 8 bases from J, with 15 bases in between. Germline CDR1 and CDR2: MNHEY and SMNVEV (reference sequence). DNA for the CDR3: TGTGCCAGCTCGGGAGGGGAGTGGGGCTACACCTTC. It codes for CASSGGEWGYTF.

Regarding this clone: The sample contains more than one DNA sequence encoding this CDR3. The rearrangement joins TRBV19 to TRBJ2-5, with 11 bases identical to TRBD2. CDR3 length: 15 residues. V lost 5 bases, J lost 2 bases, and 4 bases stayed unmatched. The V gene's germline CDR1 is LNHDA and CDR2 SQIVND (reference sequence). CDR3 region: CASSYLAGGQETQYF. The DNA for the CDR3 is TGTGCCAGTAGTTACCTAGCGGGGGGTCAAGAGACCCAGTACTTC.

V and J are TRBV7-9 and TRBJ1-1, with D tentatively TRBD1 (6 bases). Germline V gene sequence: CDR1 SEHNR, CDR2 FQNEAQ (reference sequence). The CDR3 spans 14 residues. V was clipped by 8 bases and J by 1 base, with 14 bases between them. DNA for the CDR3: TGTGCCAGCGAGTGGACAGCGCCGAACACTGAAGCTTTCTTT. This sequence encodes CASEWTAPNTEAFF.

This sequence joins TRBV7-2 and TRBJ2-3; 7 nucleotides line up with TRBD2. Losses at the gene ends were 5 bases for V and 2 bases for J; bases not matched to a gene: 7. CDR3 length equals 15 residues. The V gene's germline CDR1 is SGHTA and CDR2 FQGNSA. The CDR3, as DNA: TGTGCCAGCAGCACGATGGGACTACCCACAGATACGCAGTATTTT. It is translated as CASSTMGLPTDTQYF.

This chain links TRBV5-1 with TRBJ2-5; no clear D. The CDR3 sequence is 15 residues long. V lost 0 bases and J 2 bases, leaving 11 bases between the germline ends. Germline lookup yields CDR1 SGHRS and CDR2 YFSETQ. CDR3 amino acids: CASSLGGRTQETQYF. The CDR3 DNA sequence: TGCGCCAGCAGCTTGGGAGGTAGAACTCAAGAGACCCAGTACTTC.

The chain has TRBV4-1 and TRBJ2-3; D uncertain. The CDR3 spans 16 residues. V lost 1 base and J 1 base, leaving 12 bases between the germline ends. Germline lookup yields CDR1 MGHRA and CDR2 YSYEKL. CDR3 sequence reads: CASSQGWLVRTDTQYF. The CDR3 DNA is TGCGCCAGCAGCCAAGGGTGGCTAGTCCGCACAGATACGCAGTATTTT.

This clone was recorded a few times. V is TRBV10-3 and J is TRBJ1-1, with 9 bases fitting TRBD1. J lost 7 bases, V lost 5 bases, and 11 bases had no gene match. Germline loops: CDR1 ENHRY, CDR2 SYGVKD. The CDR3 is 15 amino acids. This CDR3 reads CAISYGTGPRSEAFF. In DNA, the CDR3 is TGTGCCATCAGTTACGGGACAGGGCCCCGGAGTGAAGCTTTCTTT.

The V gene is TRBV15, the J gene TRBJ1-5; no definite D call. The CDR3 consists of 13 residues. The V gene's germline CDR1 is LNHNV and CDR2 YYDKDF (reference sequence). Trimming shortened V by 5 bases and J by 5 bases, and 10 bases separated the two germline ends. This CDR3 reads CATSDRGDQPQHF. The DNA of the CDR3 is TGTGCCACCAGCGACCGGGGAGATCAGCCCCAGCATTTT.

The chain joins TRBV5-5 to TRBJ2-7; the D is unclear. This CDR3 is 13 amino acids long. Germline-derived CDR1 and CDR2 are SGHKS and YYEKEE (reference sequence). Deletions cut 3 bases from V and 3 bases from J, with 10 bases between. Written as DNA, the CDR3 is TGTGCCAGCAGCTCTCTAAAGAACTACGAGCAGTACTTC. Translation: CASSSLKNYEQYF.

CDR3: CSFGQPNYGYTF. In nucleotides, the CDR3 is TGCAGCTTCGGACAACCTAACTATGGCTACACCTTC. The chain carries TRBV29-1 and TRBJ1-2; possible D gene TRBD1, 5 bases. Trimming stripped 8 bases from V and 0 bases from J, with 10 bases between. The CDR3 extends over 12 amino acids. From germline, CDR1 is SQVTM and CDR2 ANQGSEA. The full variable domain, its missing parts supplied by reference TRBV29-1 and TRBJ1-2, is SAVISQKPSRDICQRGTSLTIQCQVDSQVTMMFWYRQQPGQSLTLIATANQGSEATYESGFVIDKFPISRPNLTFSTLTVSNMSPEDSSIYLCSFGQPNYGYTFGSGTRLTVV.

The rearrangement links TRBV9 to TRBJ2-1; TRBD2 matches 8 bases. The V gene's germline CDR1 is SGDLS and CDR2 YYNGEE. This CDR3 has 18 residues. The ends lost 0 bases at V and 5 bases at J; junction bases unmatched: 13. Written as DNA, the CDR3 is TGTGCCAGCAGCGTAGGGGGACTAGGAGAGAGATGGAACAATGAGCAGTTCTTC. It yields the protein CASSVGGLGERWNNEQFF. The complete variable domain, with remaining parts taken from reference TRBV9 and TRBJ2-1, reads DSGVTQTPKHLITATGQRVTLRCSPRSGDLSVYWYQQSLDQGLQFLIQYYNGEERAKGNILERFSAQQFPDLHSELNLSSLELGDSALYFCASSVGGLGERWNNEQFFGPGTRLTVL.

The V call is TRBV5-1, the J call TRBJ1-2; no definite D call. V was shortened by 5 bases and J by 8 bases, with 19 bases between the two germline ends. The V gene's germline CDR1 is SGHRS and CDR2 YFSETQ. CDR3 size: 14 residues. The CDR3 sequence: CASRDVQSLGGYTF. Written as DNA, the CDR3 is TGCGCCAGCAGAGATGTACAGTCGCTTGGGGGCTACACCTTC.

CDR3 protein: CASSSETSGGTRKFF. In DNA form, the CDR3 reads TGTGCCAGCAGCTCCGAGACTAGCGGGGGGACCAGAAAGTTCTTC. This chain connects TRBV7-9 to TRBJ2-1; 13 bases agree with TRBD2. Germline CDR1 and CDR2: SEHNR and FQNEAQ (reference sequence). V lost 4 bases to trimming and J lost 14 bases; unmatched junction nucleotides: 11. This CDR3 is 15 amino acids long.

The V and J genes are TRBV18 and TRBJ1-4, with TRBD1 identical over 10 bases. Looked up from germline, CDR1 is KGHSH and CDR2 is LQKENI. V gave up 3 bases and J gave up 0 bases; unmatched junction bases: 4. This CDR3 comprises 17 residues. CDR3 amino acids: CASSPRQGASTNEKLFF. CDR3 coding DNA: TGTGCCAGCTCACCTAGACAGGGGGCCTCAACTAATGAAAAACTGTTTTTT. The full variable domain, in which reference TRBV18 and TRBJ1-4 provide the parts outside the CDR3, is NAGVMQNPRHLVRRRGQEARLRCSPMKGHSHVYWYRQLPEEGLKFMVYLQKENIIDESGMPKERFSAEFPKEGPSILRIQQVVRGDSAAYFCASSPRQGASTNEKLFFGSGTQLSVL.

This chain uses TRBV6-1 with TRBJ2-1; D may be TRBD2 (6 bases). Germline CDR1 and CDR2: MNHNS and SASEGT. V lost 1 base and J 7 bases, leaving 14 bases between the germline ends. The CDR3 is 15 amino acids. As DNA, the CDR3 is TGTGCCAGCAGTGAAGGGGGTGGGGGGAAAAATGAGCAGTTCTTC. Translation gives CASSEGGGGKNEQFF.

The rearrangement uses TRBV10-3 and TRBJ2-7; 8 nucleotides agree with TRBD1. Germline V gene data show CDR1 as ENHRY and CDR2 as SYGVKD. The CDR3 length is 12 residues. Unmatched junction bases numbered 5, after V lost 7 bases and J lost 6 bases. CDR3 residues: CAIKSGGGEQYF. The CDR3 DNA reads TGTGCCATCAAGTCAGGGGGCGGCGAGCAGTACTTC.